What follows describes a single T cell receptor beta chain. The data originate from a study of blood T cell repertoires in COVID-19. For the study at large: The United States, Italy and Spain were the sources of the acute and convalescent COVID-19 samples. PBMCs, B-cell-depleted T cells, or T cells were the source of the cDNA or gDNA that made up the material.

This CDR3 is 14 amino acids long. The germline V gene has CDR1 GTSNPN and CDR2 SVGIG (reference sequence). V gave up 3 bases and J gave up 5 bases; unmatched junction bases: 5. Per the original data handling: Using reference gene primer amplification, nucleated cell counts were estimated. The protocol was immunoSEQ multiplex PCR, while the TCRdb copy is restricted to in-frame clones and leaves out a portion. V, J and clone size reflect that table, while D and trimming were determined from the DNA. The sample records hundreds of thousands of clones, roughly 79% being singletons. The sample comprised peripheral blood. The chain uses TRBV30 and TRBJ1-4; 8 positions match TRBD1. This TCR was recovered from a woman aged 80 or over with COVID-19, enrolled during active disease. DNA of the CDR3: TGTGCCTGGAGCGGGACAGGTGGGAATGAAAAACTGTTTTTT. Protein: CAWSGTGGNEKLFF.